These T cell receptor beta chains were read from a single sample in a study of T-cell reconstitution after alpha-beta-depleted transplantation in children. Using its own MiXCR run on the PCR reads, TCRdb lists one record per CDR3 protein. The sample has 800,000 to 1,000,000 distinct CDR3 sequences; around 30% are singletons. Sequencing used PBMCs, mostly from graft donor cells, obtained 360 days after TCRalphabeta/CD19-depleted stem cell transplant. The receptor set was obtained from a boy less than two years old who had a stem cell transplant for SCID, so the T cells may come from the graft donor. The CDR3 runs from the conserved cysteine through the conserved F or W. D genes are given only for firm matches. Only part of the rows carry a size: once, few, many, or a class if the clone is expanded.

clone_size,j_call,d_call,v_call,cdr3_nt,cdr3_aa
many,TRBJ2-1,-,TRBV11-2,TGTGCCAGCAGCTCCTACAGGGTTGATGAGCAGTTCTTC,CASSSYRVDEQFF
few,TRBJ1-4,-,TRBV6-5,TGTGCCAGCAGTTGGATGGGGGGGACATCTACAACTAATGAAAAACTGTTTTTT,CASSWMGGTSTTNEKLFF
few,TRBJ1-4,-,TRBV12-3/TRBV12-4,TGTGCCAGCAGTTTAAAGGGGACAACTAATGAAAAACTGTTTTTT,CASSLKGTTNEKLFF
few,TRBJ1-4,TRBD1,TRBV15,TGTGCCACCAGCAGAGCAAGGGCAGGGGGCGCGGGAGAAAAACTGTTTTTT,CATSRARAGGAGEKLFF
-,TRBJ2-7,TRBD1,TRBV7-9,TGTGCCAGCAGCCCCTTTCAGGGGGACAGTTATGACTACGAGCAGTACTTC,CASSPFQGDSYDYEQYF
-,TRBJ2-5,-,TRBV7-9,TGTGCCAGCAGCTTAGAGGTGGGGCGCCAAGAGACCCAGTACTTC,CASSLEVGRQETQYF
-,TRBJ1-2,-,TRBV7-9,TGTGCCAGCAGCTTTATAAGCAACTATGGCTACACCTTC,CASSFISNYGYTF
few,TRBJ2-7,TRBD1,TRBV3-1,TGTGCCAGCAGCCAACCTGGGACAGGGGATTACGAGCAGTACTTC,CASSQPGTGDYEQYF
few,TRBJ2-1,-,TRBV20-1,TGCAGTGCTAGAGATTCTCCGGCTAGTTGGTGGAATGAGCAGTTCTTC,CSARDSPASWWNEQFF
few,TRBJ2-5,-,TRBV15,TGTGCCACCGGGGGTATTCCGGGCCGACCTAAAGAGACCCAGTACTTC,CATGGIPGRPKETQYF
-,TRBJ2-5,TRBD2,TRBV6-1,TGTGCCAGCAGGCCGGGACTAGCGGTAGAGACCCAGTACTTC,CASRPGLAVETQYF
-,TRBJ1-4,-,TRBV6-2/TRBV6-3,TGTGCCAGCAGTTACTTCGGCATTACGGGTGAAAAACTGTTTTTT,CASSYFGITGEKLFF
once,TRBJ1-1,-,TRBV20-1,TGCAGTGCTCTCCAGGGAAGGCAGAACACTGAAGCTTTCTTT,CSALQGRQNTEAFF
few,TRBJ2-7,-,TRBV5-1,TGCGCCAGCAGCCGCCTGGACTTCAGCTACGAGCAGTACTTC,CASSRLDFSYEQYF
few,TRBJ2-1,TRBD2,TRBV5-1,TGCGCCAGCAGCTTGGTCCTAGCGGGGGTAAATGAGCAGTTCTTC,CASSLVLAGVNEQFF
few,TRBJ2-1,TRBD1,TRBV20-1,TGCAGTGCTAGGACAGGGGGTAAGACATATGAGCAGTTCTTC,CSARTGGKTYEQFF
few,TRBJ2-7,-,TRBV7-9,TGTGCCAGCAGCGCAACCCACAGGGCGGACGAGCAGTACTTC,CASSATHRADEQYF
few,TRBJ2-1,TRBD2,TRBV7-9,TGTGCCAGCAGCTCAGGACTAGAGGCCCTCTACAATGAGCAGTTCTTC,CASSSGLEALYNEQFF
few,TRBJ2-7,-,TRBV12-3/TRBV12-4,TGTGCCAGCAGTTTAGTGCCTGAGGGGGGCTACGAGCAGTACTTC,CASSLVPEGGYEQYF
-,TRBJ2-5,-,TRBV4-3,TGCGCCAGCAGCCAAAACCCCGCTGGGTTCTCAGGAGAGACCCAGTACTTC,CASSQNPAGFSGETQYF
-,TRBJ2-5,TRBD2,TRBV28,TGTGCCAGCAATAGGGGGACTAGCGTATCCCTACAAGAGACCCAGTACTTC,CASNRGTSVSLQETQYF
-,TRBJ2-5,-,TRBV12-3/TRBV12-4,TGTGCCAGCAGTTATGTCGGGGGCCAGGAGACCCTGTACTTC,CASSYVGGQETLYF
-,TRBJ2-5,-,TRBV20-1,TGCAGTGCTACCACGGGGGGCAGGGAGACCCAGTACTTC,CSATTGGRETQYF
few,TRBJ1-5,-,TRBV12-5,TGTGCTAGTGGTTTGGGCGACCCCAATAGCAATCAGCCCCAGCATTTT,CASGLGDPNSNQPQHF
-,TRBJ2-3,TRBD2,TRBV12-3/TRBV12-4,TGTGCCAGCAGTTTAGCGCCGGAACCGGGACTAGCAGGGCGTAGCACAGATACGCAGTATTTT,CASSLAPEPGLAGRSTDTQYF
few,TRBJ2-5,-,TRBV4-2,TGTGCCAGCAGCCTAGGTTCTATGGCAGAGACCCAGTACTTC,CASSLGSMAETQYF
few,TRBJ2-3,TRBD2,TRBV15,TGTGCCACCAGCAGAGTGAGCGGGGGAACTACAGATACGCAGTATTTT,CATSRVSGGTTDTQYF
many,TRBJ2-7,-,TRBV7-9,TGTGCCAGCAGCTTATGGCAGGGCCAACATCCATACGAGCAGTACTTC,CASSLWQGQHPYEQYF
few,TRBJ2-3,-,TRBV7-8,TGTGCCAGCAGCTTAGTGGCAGCCCACGATACGCAGTATTTT,CASSLVAAHDTQYF
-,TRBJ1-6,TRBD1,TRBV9,TGTGCCAGCAGCGTACTGGACAGGGCACTCTCACCCCTCCACTTT,CASSVLDRALSPLHF
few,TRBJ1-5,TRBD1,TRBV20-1,TGCAGTGCTAAAAGGACAGGGGGTTTCAATCAGCCCCAGCATTTT,CSAKRTGGFNQPQHF
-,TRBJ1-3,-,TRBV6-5,TGTGCCAGCAGTTACTCGTACGGGGGGCTCGGAAACACCATATATTTT,CASSYSYGGLGNTIYF
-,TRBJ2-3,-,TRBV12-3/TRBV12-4,TGTGCCAGCAGTTTCCTACCGTCGTTAGCAGATACGCAGTATTTT,CASSFLPSLADTQYF
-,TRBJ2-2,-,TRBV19,TGTGCCAGTAGTGGGCAGGGGCGGATAGTTGATACCGGGGAGCTGTTTTTT,CASSGQGRIVDTGELFF
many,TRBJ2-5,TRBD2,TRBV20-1,TGCAGTGCTAGAGATGGGTTCGAGCGGGGGTTAGGAACCCAGTACTTC,CSARDGFERGLGTQYF
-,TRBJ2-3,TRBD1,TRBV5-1,TGCGCCAGCAGCTCCCCACAGGGGGACACAGATACGCAGTATTTT,CASSSPQGDTDTQYF
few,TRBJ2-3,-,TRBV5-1,TGCGCCAGCAAGGGGAGAGGAGATACGCAGTATTTT,CASKGRGDTQYF
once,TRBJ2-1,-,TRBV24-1,TGTGCCACCAGTGAGGGGCGGGGCATTCCCTACAATGAGCAGTTCTTC,CATSEGRGIPYNEQFF
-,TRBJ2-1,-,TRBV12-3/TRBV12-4,TGTGCCAGCAGTTTAGCGGGGCAGCCGCCGAGGAATGAGCAGTTCTTC,CASSLAGQPPRNEQFF
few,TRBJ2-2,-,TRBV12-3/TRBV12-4,TGTGCCAGCATAGGCCTAAACACCGGGGAGCTGTTTTTT,CASIGLNTGELFF
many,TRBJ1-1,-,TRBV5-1,TGCGCCAGCAGCTTGAAGACAGGTTACACTGAAGCTTTCTTT,CASSLKTGYTEAFF